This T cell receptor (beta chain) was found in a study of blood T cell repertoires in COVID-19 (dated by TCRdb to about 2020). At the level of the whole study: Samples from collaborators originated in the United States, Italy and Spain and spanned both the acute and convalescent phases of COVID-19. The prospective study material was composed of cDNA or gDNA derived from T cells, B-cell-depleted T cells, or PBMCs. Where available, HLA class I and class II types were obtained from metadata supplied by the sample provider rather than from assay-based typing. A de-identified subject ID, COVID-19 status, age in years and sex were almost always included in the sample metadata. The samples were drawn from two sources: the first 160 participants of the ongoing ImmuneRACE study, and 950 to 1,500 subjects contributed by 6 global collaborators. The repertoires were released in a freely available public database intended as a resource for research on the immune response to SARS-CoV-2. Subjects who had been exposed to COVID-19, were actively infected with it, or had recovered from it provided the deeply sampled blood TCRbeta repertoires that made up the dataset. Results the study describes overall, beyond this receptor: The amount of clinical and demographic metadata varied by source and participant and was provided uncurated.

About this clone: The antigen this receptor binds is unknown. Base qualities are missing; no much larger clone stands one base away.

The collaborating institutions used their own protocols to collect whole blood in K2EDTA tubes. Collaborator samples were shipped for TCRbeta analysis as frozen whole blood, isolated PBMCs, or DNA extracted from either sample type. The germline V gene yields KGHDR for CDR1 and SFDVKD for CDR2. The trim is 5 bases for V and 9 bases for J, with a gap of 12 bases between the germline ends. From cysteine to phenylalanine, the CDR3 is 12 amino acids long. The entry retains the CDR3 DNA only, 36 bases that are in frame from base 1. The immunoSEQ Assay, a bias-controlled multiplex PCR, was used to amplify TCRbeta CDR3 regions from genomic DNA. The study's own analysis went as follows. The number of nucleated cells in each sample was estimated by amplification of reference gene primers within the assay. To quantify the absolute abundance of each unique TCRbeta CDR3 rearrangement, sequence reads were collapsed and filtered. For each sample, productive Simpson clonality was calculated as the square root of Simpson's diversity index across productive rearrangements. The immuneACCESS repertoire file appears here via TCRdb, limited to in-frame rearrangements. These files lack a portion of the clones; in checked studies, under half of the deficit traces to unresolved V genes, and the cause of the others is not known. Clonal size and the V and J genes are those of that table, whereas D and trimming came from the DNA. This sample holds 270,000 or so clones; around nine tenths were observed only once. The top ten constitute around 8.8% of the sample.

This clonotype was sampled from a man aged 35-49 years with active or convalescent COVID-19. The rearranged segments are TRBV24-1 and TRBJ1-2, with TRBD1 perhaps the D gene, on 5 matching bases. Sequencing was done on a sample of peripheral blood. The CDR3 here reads CATSVGERSYTF. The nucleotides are TGTGCCACCAGTGTAGGGGAAAGGAGCTACACCTTC.